A single T cell receptor (beta chain) is shown here with its context. Its antigen is still unknown. Produced via immunoSEQ multiplex PCR; TCRdb's table is partial and in-frame only. The sample gives roughly 150,000 clones, 85% to 90% of which show up once; 1.6% is in the top ten. The entry originates in a study of T cell responses to AZD1222 COVID-19 vaccine. General observations from the study: Most donors were white British, females outnumbered males, and clonal diversity was possibly underestimated.

This TCR was sampled from an adult who received the AZD1222 COVID-19 vaccine. This specimen consisted of peripheral blood, obtained 28 days after the second AZD1222 dose.

CDR3 sequence: CASSPTGPGQGARRTDTQYF. The CDR3, as DNA: TGTGCCAGCAGCCCCACGGGACCGGGACAGGGGGCGCGAAGAACAGATACGCAGTATTTT. J is TRBJ2-3 and V is TRBV5-5, with 12 bases identical to TRBD1. Germline lookup yields CDR1 SGHKS and CDR2 YYEKEE (reference sequence). The CDR3 is made up of 20 amino acids. The V gene end was trimmed by 4 bases and the J gene end by 3 bases; junction bases not matched to a gene: 18.